The 32 T cell receptor beta chains below all came from one sample that was sequenced in a study of T cell repertoires in cytomegalovirus infection. Each CDR3 protein gets one entry after TCRdb re-called the reads with MiXCR. In the table there are some 900,000 distinct CDR3 sequences, approximately 32% of which are singletons. These receptors have no identified antigens. This specimen consisted of cultured CD8+ T cells from PBMCs, obtained from culture after CMV antigen stimulation. All receptors come from a human donor in good health (CMV status not recorded). Some clones in this sample may be carry-over from other donors' samples.

The chain links TRBV7-9 to TRBJ1-2, with D possibly matching TRBD1 (5 bases). V was cut by 1 base and J by 8 bases, with 14 bases left in between. CDR3 length: 14 residues. Germline assignment: CDR1 SEHNR and CDR2 FQNEAQ (reference sequence). The CDR3: CASSLGEGRIGYTF. The CDR3 DNA reads TGTGCCAGCAGCTTAGGTGAGGGGCGTATCGGCTACACCTTC.

The rearrangement links TRBV14 to TRBJ2-1, with no clear D. With 0 bases removed from V and 3 bases from J, the gap between germline ends came to 12 bases. Per germline, CDR1 SGHDN and CDR2 FVKESK. This CDR3 is built from 16 residues. The CDR3, as DNA: TGTGCCAGCAGCCAAGACCGGGTAGGAGACTACAATGAGCAGTTCTTC. Translation: CASSQDRVGDYNEQFF.

V and J are TRBV5-1 and TRBJ2-1, with 7 nucleotides matching TRBD2. The CDR3 is 18 residues long. Germline V gives CDR1 SGHRS, CDR2 YFSETQ. Trimming at V came to 1 base and at J to 0 bases, leaving 10 bases not matched to a gene. CDR3 nucleotides: TGCGCCAGCAGCTTGTCTGCTCTAGCGGTCTCCTCCTACAATGAGCAGTTCTTC. Residues: CASSLSALAVSSYNEQFF.

The rearrangement joins TRBV6-2 or TRBV6-3 to TRBJ1-2; D gene ambiguous. CDR1 is MNHEY and CDR2 is SVGEGT in the germline V gene. CDR3 length equals 11 residues. Trimming removed 3 bases from V and 10 bases from J, with 9 bases in between. The CDR3 here is CASSYSSAYTF. For the CDR3, the DNA is TGTGCCAGCAGTTATTCCAGTGCCTACACCTTC.

The chain uses TRBV4-1 and TRBJ2-3; TRBD1 is a possible D gene (5 bases). V lost 5 bases to trimming and J lost 5 bases, with 8 bases between them. The CDR3 consists of 12 residues. Germline CDR1 MGHRA, CDR2 YSYEKL. CDR3 sequence: CASSSDKDTQYF. In DNA form, the CDR3 reads TGCGCCAGCAGCTCGGACAAAGATACGCAGTATTTT.

The chain links TRBV6-2 or TRBV6-3 to TRBJ2-3; 7 positions agree with TRBD1. The CDR3 has 15 residues. CDR1 is MNHEY, CDR2 SVGEGT, per germline. V lost 4 bases and J lost 3; bases outside the gene matches: 7. CDR3 in amino acids: CASSSPRQGTDTQYF. The CDR3 DNA sequence: TGTGCCAGCAGTTCCCCCCGACAGGGAACAGATACGCAGTATTTT.

This clonotype appeared a single time. The chain carries TRBV6-8 and TRBJ1-1; D call uncertain. Deletions cut 6 bases from V and 0 bases from J, with 20 bases between. In germline, CDR1 is MNHGY, CDR2 SAAAGT. The CDR3 sequence is 17 residues long. The CDR3 DNA sequence: TGTGCCAGCAGCCCCGGGGAGGTTTCGCAAATGAACACTGAAGCTTTCTTT. This codes for CASSPGEVSQMNTEAFF.

This clonotype came up many times. The chain employs TRBV24-1 and TRBJ2-2; the D gene is possibly TRBD1 (6 bases). Germline V CDR1 and CDR2: KGHDR, SFDVKD. With 12 bases removed from V and 3 bases from J, the gap between germline ends came to 13 bases. The CDR3 sequence is 13 residues long. CDR3 sequence (DNA): TGTGCCGCCCGGGACACTTACACCGGGGAGCTGTTTTTT. Translated: CAARDTYTGELFF.

This clonotype showed up just a few times. The chain couples TRBV20-1 to TRBJ2-1, with TRBD2 as a possible D gene (7 bases). V was shortened by 1 base and J by 10 bases, with 20 bases between the two germline ends. This CDR3 is 15 amino acids long. Germline V CDR1 and CDR2: DFQATT, SNEGSKA (reference sequence). The CDR3 loop reads CSARAVGGGPKEQFF. For the CDR3, the DNA is TGCAGTGCTAGAGCTGTTGGGGGGGGCCCAAAGGAGCAGTTCTTC.

In the case of this clonotype: This may come from a read error, since a much larger clone is one base off. V gene TRBV7-2 combines with J gene TRBJ2-5; 8 bases align to TRBD1. Trimming cost V 7 bases and J 3 bases; bases outside gene matches: 10. Germline V gives CDR1 SGHTA, CDR2 FQGNSA. There are 15 residues in the CDR3. CDR3 residues: CASNRRDRLEETQYF. As DNA, the CDR3 is TGTGCCAGCAACAGACGGGACAGGCTCGAAGAGACCCAGTACTTC.

This sequence joins TRBV6-8 and TRBJ1-6; perhaps TRBD1 as D (6 bases). V was clipped by 0 bases and J by 6 bases, with 12 bases between them. The CDR3 has 16 amino acids. Germline lookup yields CDR1 MNHGY and CDR2 SAAAGT. CDR3 in amino acids: CASSYSTGGGNSPLHF. In DNA, the CDR3 is TGTGCCAGCAGTTACTCGACCGGGGGCGGTAATTCACCCCTCCACTTT.

The chain recombines TRBV7-9 with TRBJ2-1; D is possibly TRBD2 (5 bases). The CDR3 is 12 amino acids. Germline CDR1 is SEHNR and CDR2 is FQNEAQ (reference sequence). Trimming removed 9 bases at V and 6 bases at J, with 12 bases between. The CDR3 DNA sequence: TGTGCCAGTTGCACCGGGATCAATGAGCAGTTCTTC. It translates to CASCTGINEQFF.

The chain carries TRBV9 and TRBJ2-7; 9 bases fit TRBD2. This CDR3 is built from 18 residues. Trimming removed 4 bases from V and 2 bases from J; junction bases left unmatched: 16. The germline V gene has CDR1 SGDLS and CDR2 YYNGEE. This chain's CDR3 is CASSPPTSGALYPYEQYF. The CDR3 nucleotides are TGTGCCAGCAGCCCCCCGACTAGCGGAGCCCTTTATCCCTACGAGCAGTACTTC.

This chain joins TRBV7-6 and TRBJ2-5, with 10 bases identical to TRBD1. V dropped 4 bases and J dropped 4; count of bases not matched to a gene: 9. The CDR3 has 16 amino acids. Looked up from germline, CDR1 is SGHVS and CDR2 is FNYEAQ. The CDR3 reads CASSSTDRGTGETQYF. Here the CDR3 DNA reads TGTGCCAGCAGCTCGACGGACAGGGGGACGGGAGAGACCCAGTACTTC.

The chain is built from TRBV7-9 and TRBJ2-1; TRBD2 agrees at 9 bases. Germline lookup yields CDR1 SEHNR and CDR2 FQNEAQ (reference sequence). V lost 6 bases and J lost 7; bases outside the gene matches: 16. The CDR3 consists of 17 residues. CDR3 in amino acids: CASRAPLRGGVLNEQFF. CDR3 coding DNA: TGTGCCAGCAGGGCCCCCCTGCGCGGGGGGGTGCTAAATGAGCAGTTCTTC. Complete variable domain (other parts from reference TRBV7-9 and TRBJ2-1): DTGVSQNPRHKITKRGQNVTFRCDPISEHNRLYWYRQTLGQGPEFLTYFQNEAQLEKSRLLSDRFSAERPKGSFSTLEIQRTEQGDSAMYLCASRAPLRGGVLNEQFFGPGTRLTVL.

This chain connects TRBV18 to TRBJ1-2, with a weak D call TRBD1 (6 bases). The germline gives CDR1 KGHSH, CDR2 LQKENI. Between the trimmed V and J ends, which lost 2 bases and 4 bases, there was a span of 17 bases. The CDR3 has 16 amino acids. The CDR3 sequence is CASSPSSGGPRYGYTF. In nucleotides, the CDR3 is TGTGCCAGCTCACCATCCTCCGGGGGGCCGCGCTATGGCTACACCTTC.

This clonotype appeared many times. This sequence joins TRBV27 and TRBJ1-1, with unresolved D. Germline CDR1 and CDR2: MNHEY and SMNVEV (reference sequence). This CDR3 is 13 amino acids long. V was pared by 6 bases and J by 1 base, with 9 bases between. CDR3 sequence reads: CASSLGRNTEAFF. DNA of the CDR3: TGTGCCAGCAGCTTAGGGCGGAACACTGAAGCTTTCTTT.

The genes are TRBV6-4 and TRBJ1-5; no clear D. Trimming shortened V by 1 base and J by 2 bases, and 9 bases separated the two germline ends. In germline, CDR1 is MRHNA, CDR2 SNTAGT. This CDR3 is built from 15 residues. The CDR3 DNA is TGTGCCAGCAGTGACTTGGTGAGGGGCAATCAGCCCCAGCATTTT. Amino acids: CASSDLVRGNQPQHF.

The gene calls are TRBV4-3 and TRBJ2-2; D gene unclear. The germline V gene has CDR1 LGHNA and CDR2 YSLEER. The CDR3 is made up of 15 amino acids. V was shortened by 0 bases and J by 6 bases, with 11 bases between the two germline ends. The CDR3 nucleotides are TGCGCCAGCAGCCAAGATCTAGGAAGGGCCGGGGAGCTGTTTTTT. It yields the protein CASSQDLGRAGELFF.

Details on this clonotype: Just one base apart from a much larger clone, this may be a read error. The chain links TRBV5-1 to TRBJ1-1; D perhaps matches TRBD1 (5 bases). This CDR3 spans 13 amino acids. From germline, CDR1 is SGHRS and CDR2 YFSETQ. The CDR3 protein is CVSSWGSNTEAFF. CDR3 in DNA: TGCGTCAGCAGCTGGGGGTCGAACACTGAAGCTTTCTTT.

This chain joins TRBV10-3 and TRBJ2-6; D possibly corresponds to TRBD2 (6 bases). Germline V CDR1 and CDR2: ENHRY, SYGVKD. The V end lost 4 bases, the J end lost 0 bases, and 7 bases lay between the germline ends. This CDR3 comprises 15 residues. CDR3 region: CAISAGDSGANVLTF. CDR3 nucleotides: TGTGCCATCAGTGCGGGAGACTCTGGGGCCAACGTCCTGACTTTC.

This chain uses TRBV9 with TRBJ2-1; TRBD1 matches 8 bases. J lost 5 bases, V lost 3 bases, and 1 base had no gene match. CDR1 and CDR2 from the germline V gene are SGDLS and YYNGEE. There are 13 residues in the CDR3. CDR3 region: CASSETGDNEQFF. CDR3 DNA: TGTGCCAGCAGCGAGACAGGGGACAATGAGCAGTTCTTC.

V gene TRBV6-2 or TRBV6-3 combines with J gene TRBJ1-1; the D is unclear. This CDR3 region has 13 residues. Trimming stripped 2 bases from V and 4 bases from J, with 8 bases between. The germline gives CDR1 MNHEY, CDR2 SVGEGT. CDR3 DNA: TGTGCCAGCAGTTACCGTGGGGTCACTGAAGCTTTCTTT. As protein: CASSYRGVTEAFF.

The V gene is TRBV7-6, the J gene TRBJ2-2, with 8 bases identical to TRBD2. This CDR3 region has 16 residues. With 3 bases clipped from V and 5 bases from J, the junction kept 8 bases outside the gene matches. CDR1 SGHVS and CDR2 FNYEAQ come from the germline V gene. CDR3 sequence: CASSLGTSGMTGELFF. The CDR3 DNA reads as TGTGCCAGCAGCTTGGGGACTAGTGGAATGACCGGGGAGCTGTTTTTT.

This clonotype was recorded a few times. Written as DNA, the CDR3 is TGTGCCAGTAGCACCTTAGCGGGTCTCTCCTACAATGAGCAGTTCTTC. This encodes CASSTLAGLSYNEQFF. The rearrangement joins TRBV19 to TRBJ2-1; 7 positions match TRBD2. This CDR3 comprises 16 residues. V lost 6 bases to trimming and J lost 0 bases; unmatched junction nucleotides: 8. Germline V gene data show CDR1 as LNHDA and CDR2 as SQIVND (reference sequence). The full variable domain, rest sourced from reference TRBV19 and TRBJ2-1, is DGGITQSPKYLFRKEGQNVTLSCEQNLNHDAMYWYRQDPGQGLRLIYYSQIVNDFQKGDIAEGYSVSREKKESFPLTVTSAQKNPTAFYLCASSTLAGLSYNEQFFGPGTRLTVL.

This clonotype appeared once. The chain joins TRBV23-1 to TRBJ1-5, with a possible D match to TRBD1 (6 bases). TRBV23-1 is an open reading frame whose function is uncertain. The CDR3 has 17 amino acids. The V end was cut by 7 bases, the J end by 4 bases, with 23 bases between. CDR3 amino acids: CASKEVRGTLSNQPQHF. The CDR3 coding sequence is TGCGCCAGCAAGGAAGTGAGGGGGACCCTTTCGAATCAGCCCCAGCATTTT.

The CDR3 nucleotides are TGTGCCAGCAGCTCCCCGCACGATCCCACAGATACGCAGTATTTT. Amino acids: CASSSPHDPTDTQYF. The chain combines TRBV7-9 with TRBJ2-3; D remains ambiguous. Germline loops: CDR1 SEHNR, CDR2 FQNEAQ (reference sequence). The V end was cut by 4 bases, the J end by 2 bases, with 13 bases between. The CDR3 consists of 15 residues.

The rearrangement joins TRBV7-8 to TRBJ2-3; D tentatively fits TRBD1 or TRBD2 (7 bases each). The germline V and J ends were trimmed by 5 bases and 2 bases, with 17 bases remaining between them. The CDR3 covers 16 residues. The germline V gene has CDR1 SGHVS and CDR2 FQNEAQ. For the CDR3, the DNA is TGTGCCAGCAGCCCCCAGGGGGGGGGGCCCACAGATACGCAGTATTTT. It encodes CASSPQGGGPTDTQYF.

The chain links TRBV4-3 to TRBJ1-2, with 8 bases fitting TRBD1. The CDR3 runs to 19 residues. Trimming at V came to 0 bases and at J to 3 bases, leaving 15 bases not matched to a gene. The germline CDR1 and CDR2 sequences are LGHNA and YSLEER. DNA of the CDR3: TGCGCCAGCAGCCAAGAACATCGGAGGCAGGGGGCTTTGGACTATGGCTACACCTTC. This translates into CASSQEHRRQGALDYGYTF.

This clonotype was picked up many times. CDR3 coding DNA: TGTGCCAGCAGCTTAGTGGACGGAGGCTACGAGCAGTACGTC. Residues: CASSLVDGGYEQYV. This chain links TRBV7-8 with TRBJ2-7; D is possibly TRBD2 (5 bases). This CDR3 has 14 residues. The germline gives CDR1 SGHVS, CDR2 FQNEAQ. Trimming left V 1 base short and J 3 bases short, with 10 bases between.

This clonotype was seen a handful of times. The genes are TRBV7-9 and TRBJ2-1; 9 nucleotides align to TRBD2. The CDR3 loop spans 18 amino acids. The ends lost 4 bases at V and 3 bases at J; junction bases unmatched: 13. CDR1 SEHNR and CDR2 FQNEAQ come from the germline V gene (reference sequence). The CDR3 DNA reads as TGTGCCAGCAGCTCACCGCCGGGTCAGCGGGGGGACTACAATGAGCAGTTCTTC. This gives the protein CASSSPPGQRGDYNEQFF.

This clonotype appeared a single time. The rearrangement uses TRBV20-1 and TRBJ2-1; 9 bases are a match to TRBD2. Per germline, CDR1 DFQATT and CDR2 SNEGSKA (reference sequence). V lost 0 bases and J lost 2; bases outside the gene matches: 11. The CDR3 has 18 amino acids. CDR3 sequence (DNA): TGCAGTGCTAGAGATGGCGAGGGCGGGGGGGCGGCCTACAATGAGCAGTTCTTC. Its translation: CSARDGEGGGAAYNEQFF.